This is a list of T cell receptor beta chains from one sample in a study of shared clonotypes between healthy human individuals. Some clones are missing from TCRdb's copy, which holds only in-frame ones; the method was immunoSEQ multiplex PCR. Of about a million clones in the sample, 60% to 80% were seen once. Sequenced input: memory CD4+ T cells from PBMCs. The receptors were sampled from a man aged 18 to 29 in good health. Some clones in this sample may be carry-over from other donors' samples. The CDR3 runs from the conserved cysteine through the conserved F or W. D genes are given only for firm matches. Some rows have no size entry. The others give once, few or many, or a class for an expanded clone.

>TRBV28|TRBD2|few|TRBJ2-2
TGTGCCAGCACCTTGGGCTATGGGCTAGCGGGAGGCCTGAACACCGGGGAGCTGTTTTTT
CASTLGYGLAGGLNTGELFF
>TRBV27|NA|many|TRBJ1-3
TGTGCCAGCAGTTCCATGTCAGGAAACACCATATATTTT
CASSSMSGNTIYF
>TRBV6-5|NA|NA|TRBJ1-1
TGTGCCAGCAGTTACAACGGCCGCGGCACTGAAGCTTTCTTT
CASSYNGRGTEAFF
>TRBV11-2|NA|NA|TRBJ2-5
TGTGCCAGCAGCTGGCTCGGCGAAGAGACCCAGTACTTC
CASSWLGEETQYF
>TRBV2|NA|few|TRBJ2-7
TGTGCCAGCACCTTGGGCGGAGGGATCTACGAGCAGTACTTC
CASTLGGGIYEQYF
>TRBV5-1|TRBD2|many|TRBJ2-3
TGCGCCAGCAGCCCGGGACTAGCGGGAACAGATACGCAGTATTTT
CASSPGLAGTDTQYF
>TRBV7-2|NA|NA|TRBJ2-6
TGTGCCAGCAGCTTAGTTGGGACCTCCTCTGGGGCCAACGTCCTGACTTTC
CASSLVGTSSGANVLTF
>TRBV5-1|NA|NA|TRBJ2-1
TGCGCCAGCAGCACTCTGTGGTCGGCAAATGAGCAGTTCTTC
CASSTLWSANEQFF
>TRBV6-1|NA|NA|TRBJ2-1
TGTGCCAGCAGTGAAGCGCTGCGAGGCTCCTACAATGAGCAGTTCTTC
CASSEALRGSYNEQFF
>TRBV5-1|TRBD1|NA|TRBJ1-4
TGCGCCAGCAGCGGGACAGGGGGCGGTGAAAAACTGTTTTTT
CASSGTGGGEKLFF
>TRBV29-1|NA|NA|TRBJ1-2
TGCAGCGTTGAGATACGTGGCTACACCTTC
CSVEIRGYTF
>TRBV6-1|TRBD1|NA|TRBJ2-7
TGTGCCAGCAGTGAAGGTGGGGGACAGGGAATCTACGAGCAGTACTTC
CASSEGGGQGIYEQYF
>TRBV5-1|TRBD2|NA|TRBJ2-3
TGCGCCAGCAGCGGAGGACTAGGCGCAGATACGCAGTATTTT
CASSGGLGADTQYF
>TRBV28|NA|NA|TRBJ2-5
TGTGCCAGCAGTTTGTCTGGGGAGACCCAGTACTTC
CASSLSGETQYF
>TRBV29-1|NA|NA|TRBJ2-3
TGCCTCGGCTCCGATCGGGATACGCAGTATTTT
CLGSDRDTQYF
>TRBV11-3|NA|NA|TRBJ2-4
TGTGCCAGCAGCCCAGGGGCCGTTACAAACATTCAGTACTTC
CASSPGAVTNIQYF
>TRBV6-1|NA|NA|TRBJ2-7
TGTGCCAGCAGTCCTTCGGTCGAGCGACCCTACGAGCAGTACTTC
CASSPSVERPYEQYF
>TRBV9|TRBD1|NA|TRBJ1-3
TGTGCCAGCAGCGTAAGAAGGACAGGGGCCCCAAAAGGAGGAAACACCATATATTTT
CASSVRRTGAPKGGNTIYF
>TRBV7-8|TRBD1|NA|TRBJ1-3
TGTGCCAGCAGCTTAGGGGTTTCCCCCTTGACAGGGGGGGACACCATATATTTT
CASSLGVSPLTGGDTIYF
>TRBV18|NA|NA|TRBJ2-7
TGTGCCAGCTCACCATCCGGCTTCGCCTACGAGCAGTACTTC
CASSPSGFAYEQYF
>TRBV5-4|TRBD2|NA|TRBJ2-7
TGTGCCAGCAGCCCCGGCGCGGGAGGCCTCTACGAGCAGTACTTC
CASSPGAGGLYEQYF
>TRBV5-1|NA|NA|TRBJ1-4
TGCGCCAGCAGCATCACAGGGCAGGCTGTGCGGGGTGAAAAACTGTTTTTT
CASSITGQAVRGEKLFF
>TRBV7-2|NA|once|TRBJ1-1
TGTGCCAGCAGCTTAATCGGCGGGGTGACGAACACTGAAGCTTTCTTT
CASSLIGGVTNTEAFF
>TRBV4-3|NA|NA|TRBJ1-4
TGCGCCAGCAGCCAAGAACCAGGGGCAGGACAATTTTTT
CASSQEPGAGQFF
>TRBV4-2|TRBD2|NA|TRBJ2-7
TGTGCCAGCAGCCAGCCAGGGGGGAAGGGGAGGGCTAGCGGGAGTGGTAGCTCCTACGAGCAGTACTTC
CASSQPGGKGRASGSGSSYEQYF
>TRBV7-2|TRBD2|NA|TRBJ2-5
TGTGCCAGCAGCCTCCAAGCGGGAGGAGGTCCGGAGACCCAGTACTTC
CASSLQAGGGPETQYF
>TRBV30|NA|NA|TRBJ1-1
TGTGCCTGGAGTGTACGGGCCTCAGGAGCTTTCTTT
CAWSVRASGAFF
>TRBV29-1|NA|NA|TRBJ2-3
TGCAGCGACAAGACCCCCACAGATACGCAGTATTTT
CSDKTPTDTQYF
>TRBV9|NA|NA|TRBJ1-2
TGTGCCAGCAGCCCCGGGCCCCTAGACTATGGCTACACCTTC
CASSPGPLDYGYTF
>TRBV12-5|NA|NA|TRBJ1-1
TGTGCTAGTGGTTCACAGGGCGGCACTGAAGCTTTCTTT
CASGSQGGTEAFF
>TRBV30|TRBD1|NA|TRBJ2-7
TGTGCCTGGAGCCGGACAGGCGCTGCCTACGAGCAGTACTTC
CAWSRTGAAYEQYF
>TRBV5-4|NA|NA|TRBJ2-2
TGTGCCAGCAGCCCCGAGGTTGGGTACACCGGGGAGCTGTTTTTT
CASSPEVGYTGELFF
>TRBV30|NA|NA|TRBJ2-2
TGTGCCTGGAGTGTAATCCCCGGGGAGCTGTTTTTT
CAWSVIPGELFF
>TRBV11-1|NA|NA|TRBJ2-3
TGTGCCAGCAGCTTAGGGGGGGCCACAGATACGCAGTATTTT
CASSLGGATDTQYF
>TRBV7-2|NA|NA|TRBJ2-1
TGTGCCAGCAGCTTCCGGGACGGAGGGAATGAGCAGTTCTTC
CASSFRDGGNEQFF
>TRBV5-1|NA|NA|TRBJ2-6
TGCGCCAGCAGCTTGTCTCCTCGCACCTCCGGGGCCAACGTCCTGACTTTC
CASSLSPRTSGANVLTF
>TRBV2|NA|NA|TRBJ2-3
TGTGCCAGCAAACCTACGGGATACACAGATACGCAGTATTTT
CASKPTGYTDTQYF
>TRBV11-2|NA|NA|TRBJ1-1
TGTGCCAGCAGCTTAGACGGACAGAGAACTGAAGCTTTCTTT
CASSLDGQRTEAFF
>TRBV5-8|NA|NA|TRBJ1-5
TGTGCCAGCAGCGGACCATTTACAGGGAGGGACTCCAATCAGCCCCAGCATTTT
CASSGPFTGRDSNQPQHF
>TRBV4-3|NA|NA|TRBJ1-1
TGCGCCAGCAGCCAAGGACACCTCGGGAGCACTGAAGCTTTCTTT
CASSQGHLGSTEAFF
>TRBV11-2|NA|NA|TRBJ2-5
TGTGCCAGCAGCTTAGTGGGGCGGGGCCAAGAGACCCAGTACTTC
CASSLVGRGQETQYF
>TRBV9|NA|NA|TRBJ2-5
TGTGCCAGCAGCGTAGATGGGCGAATTGGGTTCGAGACCCAGTACTTC
CASSVDGRIGFETQYF
>TRBV11-2|TRBD1|NA|TRBJ2-7
TGTGCCAGCAGCGAAAGACAGGGTAGTAAGCAGTACTTC
CASSERQGSKQYF
>TRBV27|NA|NA|TRBJ2-3
TGTGCCAGCAGTTTATCTGCCACCCAACGCCCCACAGATACGCAGTATTTT
CASSLSATQRPTDTQYF
>TRBV7-9|TRBD1|many|TRBJ1-1
TGTGCCAGCAGCTTACGGACAGGGGGGATGAACACTGAAGCTTTCTTT
CASSLRTGGMNTEAFF
>TRBV5-4|TRBD2|NA|TRBJ2-7
TGTGCCAGCAGCTCAGAGGGACTAGTATTCTACGAGCAGTACTTC
CASSSEGLVFYEQYF
>TRBV9|NA|NA|TRBJ1-4
TGTGCCAGCAGCCCGGCGGGGCCGGTAGAAAAACTGTTTTTT
CASSPAGPVEKLFF
>TRBV5-4|NA|NA|TRBJ2-7
TGTGCCAGCAGCTGGGCCGGACCAGGGGAGCAGTACTTC
CASSWAGPGEQYF
>TRBV5-1|TRBD2|once|TRBJ2-1
TGCGCCAGCAGCTTGGAACTAGCGGGGTACAATGAGCAGTTCTTC
CASSLELAGYNEQFF
>TRBV2|NA|NA|TRBJ1-5
TGTGCCAGCAGTCCCCCGTATAGCAATCAGCCCCAGCATTTT
CASSPPYSNQPQHF
>TRBV28|NA|NA|TRBJ1-2
TGTGCCAGCAGTTTAGGGGCCGGGGCAGGGCGGTATGGCTACACCTTC
CASSLGAGAGRYGYTF
>TRBV6-1|TRBD1|NA|TRBJ1-2
TGTGCCAGCAGTGAGGGGAGGGGGCGGGGTGGCTACACCTTC
CASSEGRGRGGYTF
>TRBV30|TRBD1|NA|TRBJ1-2
TGTGCCCAGATCCGGGACAGGGGTCTTTATGGCTACACCTTC
CAQIRDRGLYGYTF
>TRBV4-1|NA|few|TRBJ2-7
TGCGCCAGCAGCCAAGGGATCGCCTACGAGCAGTACTTC
CASSQGIAYEQYF
>TRBV4-3|NA|NA|TRBJ2-3
TGCGCCAGCAGCCCCCGGGGGCGGGATGAAGATACGCAGTATTTT
CASSPRGRDEDTQYF